The rows below give T cell receptor beta chains drawn from one sample of a study of patients with pleural tuberculosis. TCRdb redid the calling of the reads with MiXCR, one entry per CDR3 protein. The table records 29,000 or so distinct CDR3 sequences, about 18% of them present only once. Sequencing input: peripheral blood. The receptors were sampled from a human donor with pleural tuberculosis. Each CDR3 is given with its conserved first and last residue. D genes are given only for firm matches. Clone size is not always given. Where it is, it says once, few, many or a class for expanded clones.

CDR3 length: 16
clone size: .
J gene: TRBJ2-1
V gene: TRBV3-1
D gene: TRBD1
CDR3 protein: CASSQWGTGGDNEQFF
CDR3 DNA: TGTGCCAGCAGCCAATGGGGGACAGGGGGAGACAATGAGCAGTTCTTC

CDR3 length: 13
clone size: .
J gene: TRBJ1-5
V gene: TRBV10-3
D gene: .
CDR3 protein: CAITRGTNQPQHF
CDR3 DNA: TGTGCCATCACTAGGGGTACAAATCAGCCCCAGCATTTT

CDR3 length: 16
clone size: many
J gene: TRBJ1-3
V gene: TRBV5-4
D gene: .
CDR3 protein: CASSKGGMETGNTIYF
CDR3 DNA: TGTGCCAGTTCAAAGGGGGGCATGGAAACTGGAAACACCATATATTTT

CDR3 length: 16
clone size: .
J gene: TRBJ1-2
V gene: TRBV28
D gene: TRBD1
CDR3 protein: CASTRLAAGGDYGYTF
CDR3 DNA: TGTGCCAGCACCCGACTCGCGGCAGGGGGGGACTATGGCTACACCTTC

CDR3 length: 15
clone size: many
J gene: TRBJ1-2
V gene: TRBV7-2
D gene: TRBD1
CDR3 protein: CASSSSGTGGVGYTF
CDR3 DNA: TGTGCCAGCAGCTCATCCGGGACAGGGGGCGTTGGCTACACCTTC

CDR3 length: 14
clone size: many
J gene: TRBJ1-6
V gene: TRBV5-6
D gene: .
CDR3 protein: CASSLEMWNSPLHF
CDR3 DNA: TGTGCCAGCAGCTTGGAGATGTGGAATTCACCCCTCCACTTT

CDR3 length: 15
clone size: once
J gene: TRBJ2-5
V gene: TRBV7-9
D gene: .
CDR3 protein: CASSSSWTTYNGQFF
CDR3 DNA: TGTGCCAGCAGCTCCTCTTGGACCACCTACAATGGGCAGTTCTTT

CDR3 length: 15
clone size: many
J gene: TRBJ1-1
V gene: TRBV29-1
D gene: TRBD1
CDR3 protein: CSVYQQGGGNTEAFF
CDR3 DNA: TGCAGCGTTTACCAACAGGGGGGAGGGAACACTGAAGCTTTCTTT

CDR3 length: 14
clone size: many
J gene: TRBJ2-3
V gene: TRBV19
D gene: .
CDR3 protein: CASSIGPGTDTQYF
CDR3 DNA: TGTGCCAGTAGTATCGGACCGGGCACAGATACGCAGTATTTT

CDR3 length: 12
clone size: once
J gene: TRBJ2-1
V gene: TRBV6-6
D gene: .
CDR3 protein: CASSYSHNEQFF
CDR3 DNA: TGTGCCAGCAGTTACTCCCACAATGAGCAGTTCTTC

CDR3 length: 15
clone size: few
J gene: TRBJ1-1
V gene: TRBV28
D gene: .
CDR3 protein: CASSYGAGSDTGAFF
CDR3 DNA: TGTGCCAGCAGTTACGGCGCAGGGTCGGACACTGGAGCTTTCTTT

CDR3 length: 12
clone size: many
J gene: TRBJ2-7
V gene: TRBV20-1
D gene: .
CDR3 protein: CSARPTIYEQYF
CDR3 DNA: TGCAGTGCTAGACCCACCATTTACGAGCAGTACTTC

CDR3 length: 13
clone size: .
J gene: TRBJ2-7
V gene: TRBV2
D gene: .
CDR3 protein: CASTTAPQDEQYF
CDR3 DNA: TGTGCCAGCACCACCGCGCCCCAAGACGAGCAGTACTTC

CDR3 length: 12
clone size: many
J gene: TRBJ2-7
V gene: TRBV20-1
D gene: .
CDR3 protein: CSAPGEANEQYF
CDR3 DNA: TGCAGTGCTCCGGGAGAGGCCAACGAGCAGTACTTC

CDR3 length: 16
clone size: many
J gene: TRBJ1-1
V gene: TRBV5-1
D gene: .
CDR3 protein: CASSLEVREMFTEAFF
CDR3 DNA: TGCGCCAGCAGCTTGGAAGTAAGGGAAATGTTCACTGAAGCTTTCTTT

CDR3 length: 15
clone size: many
J gene: TRBJ1-1
V gene: TRBV27
D gene: .
CDR3 protein: CASSPSVGLNTEAFF
CDR3 DNA: TGTGCCAGCAGTCCAAGTGTGGGGCTCAACACTGAAGCTTTCTTT